This T cell receptor (beta chain) came from a study of blood T cell repertoires in COVID-19. Study-level background: PBMCs, B-cell-depleted T cells, or T cells were the source of the cDNA or gDNA that made up the material.

Assay used: immunoSEQ multiplex PCR; TCRdb lists only in-frame clones, some missing. The sample shows about 140,000 clones, about 84% of them seen only once. The V end lost 6 bases, the J end lost 7 bases, and 15 bases lay between the germline ends. Germline V gene lookup returns CDR1 KGHSH and CDR2 LQKENI. The CDR3 has 13 amino acids. V and J are TRBV18 and TRBJ1-1; unclear D gene. The TCR comes from a woman aged 45 to 65 with acute or convalescent COVID-19. Material for sequencing was peripheral blood. This chain's CDR3 is CASSPTALGEAFF. The CDR3 DNA follows: TGTGCCAGCTCCCCAACTGCCCTCGGTGAAGCTTTCTTT.